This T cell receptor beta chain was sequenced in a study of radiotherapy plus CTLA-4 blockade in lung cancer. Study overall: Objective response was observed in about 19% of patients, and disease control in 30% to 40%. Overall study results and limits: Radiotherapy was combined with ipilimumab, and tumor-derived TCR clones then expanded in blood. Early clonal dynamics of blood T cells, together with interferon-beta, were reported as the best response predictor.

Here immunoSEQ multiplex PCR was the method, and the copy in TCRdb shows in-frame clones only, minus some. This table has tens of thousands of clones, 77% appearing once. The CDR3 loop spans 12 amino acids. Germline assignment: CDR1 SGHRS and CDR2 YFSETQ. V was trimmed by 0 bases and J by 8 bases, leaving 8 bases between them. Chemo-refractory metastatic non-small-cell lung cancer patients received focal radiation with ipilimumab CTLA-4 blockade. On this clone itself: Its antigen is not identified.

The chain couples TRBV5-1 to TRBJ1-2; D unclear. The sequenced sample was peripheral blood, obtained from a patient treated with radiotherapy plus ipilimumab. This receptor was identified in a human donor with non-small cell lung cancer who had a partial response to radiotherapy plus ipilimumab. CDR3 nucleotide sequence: TGCGCCAGCAGCTTGGATATTTTAGGCTACACCTTC. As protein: CASSLDILGYTF. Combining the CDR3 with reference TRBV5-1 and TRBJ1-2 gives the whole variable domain KAGVTQTPRYLIKTRGQQVTLSCSPISGHRSVSWYQQTPGQGLQFLFEYFSETQRNKGNFPGRFSGRQFSNSRSEMNVSTLELGDSALYLCASSLDILGYTFGSGTRLTVV.